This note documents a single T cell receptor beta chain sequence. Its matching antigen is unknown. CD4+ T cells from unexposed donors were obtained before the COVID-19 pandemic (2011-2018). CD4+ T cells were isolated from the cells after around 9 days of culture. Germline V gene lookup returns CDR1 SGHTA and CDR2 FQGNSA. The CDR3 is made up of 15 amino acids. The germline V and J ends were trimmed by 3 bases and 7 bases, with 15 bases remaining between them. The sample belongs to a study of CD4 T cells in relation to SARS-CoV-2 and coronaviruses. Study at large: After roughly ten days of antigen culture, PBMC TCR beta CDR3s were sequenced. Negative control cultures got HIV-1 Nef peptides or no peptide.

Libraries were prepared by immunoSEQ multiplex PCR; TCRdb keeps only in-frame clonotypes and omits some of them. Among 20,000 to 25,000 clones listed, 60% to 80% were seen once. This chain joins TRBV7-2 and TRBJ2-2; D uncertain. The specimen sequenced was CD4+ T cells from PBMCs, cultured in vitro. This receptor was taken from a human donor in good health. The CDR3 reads CASSFVWQSVGELFF. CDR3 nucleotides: TGTGCCAGCAGCTTTGTTTGGCAGTCCGTCGGGGAGCTGTTTTTT. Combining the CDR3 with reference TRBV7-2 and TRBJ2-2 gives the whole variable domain GAGVSQSPSNKVTEKGKDVELRCDPISGHTALYWYRQSLGQGLEFLIYFQGNSAPDKSGLPSDRFSAERTGGSVSTLTIQRTQQEDSAVYLCASSFVWQSVGELFFGEGSRLTVL.